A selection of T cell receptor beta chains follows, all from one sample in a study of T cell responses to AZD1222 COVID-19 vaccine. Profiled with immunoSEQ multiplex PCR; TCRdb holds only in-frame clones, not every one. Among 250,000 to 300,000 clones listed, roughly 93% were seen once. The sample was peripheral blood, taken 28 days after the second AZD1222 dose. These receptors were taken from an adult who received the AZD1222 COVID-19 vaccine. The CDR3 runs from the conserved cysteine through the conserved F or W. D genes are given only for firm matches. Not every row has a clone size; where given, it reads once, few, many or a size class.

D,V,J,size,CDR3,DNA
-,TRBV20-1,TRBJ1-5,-,CSASGVYSNQPQHF,TGCAGTGCTAGTGGTGTGTATAGCAATCAGCCCCAGCATTTT
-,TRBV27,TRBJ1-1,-,CASSSPPRGDTEAFF,TGTGCCAGCAGTTCCCCCCCCCGAGGGGACACTGAAGCTTTCTTT
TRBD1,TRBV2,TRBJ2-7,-,CASKRTGFNEQYF,TGTGCCAGCAAAAGGACAGGGTTCAACGAGCAGTACTTC
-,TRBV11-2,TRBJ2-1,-,CASSLLLASYNEQFF,TGTGCCAGCAGCCTGCTACTAGCATCCTACAATGAGCAGTTCTTC
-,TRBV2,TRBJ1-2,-,CASRRGYGYTF,TGTGCCAGCCGGAGGGGTTATGGCTACACCTTC
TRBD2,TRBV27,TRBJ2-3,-,CASSSRLAGDGRGVDTQYF,TGTGCCAGCAGTTCCAGACTAGCGGGAGACGGTAGAGGTGTAGATACGCAGTATTTT
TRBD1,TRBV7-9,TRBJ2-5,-,CASSSPDRGLETQYF,TGTGCCAGCAGCTCACCGGACAGGGGGCTGGAGACCCAGTACTTC
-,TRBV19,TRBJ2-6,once,CASSIPQTAGAWFGANVLTF,TGTGCCAGTAGTATACCCCAAACTGCGGGGGCATGGTTCGGGGCCAACGTCCTGACTTTC
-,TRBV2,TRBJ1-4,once,CASRGDPEKLFF,TGTGCCAGCAGGGGCGACCCGGAAAAACTGTTTTTT
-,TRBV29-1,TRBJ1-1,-,CSGLTGVNTEAFF,TGCAGCGGACTGACGGGGGTGAACACTGAAGCTTTCTTT
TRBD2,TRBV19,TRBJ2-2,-,CASSLSGSGGELFF,TGTGCCAGTAGTCTTAGCGGGAGTGGTGGGGAGCTGTTTTTT
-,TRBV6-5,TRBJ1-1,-,CASSPKGGRSTEAFF,TGTGCCAGCAGTCCAAAAGGGGGGAGGAGCACTGAAGCTTTCTTT
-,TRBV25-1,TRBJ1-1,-,CASSPGREAFF,TGTGCCAGCAGCCCGGGGCGTGAAGCTTTCTTT
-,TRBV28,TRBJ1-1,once,CASSFADTMNTEAFF,TGTGCCAGCAGTTTTGCGGACACTATGAACACTGAAGCTTTCTTT
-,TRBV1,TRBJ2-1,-,CTSSQGASGGQHNEQFF,TGCACCAGCAGCCAAGGAGCTAGCGGGGGACAACACAATGAGCAGTTCTTC
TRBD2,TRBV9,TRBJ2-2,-,CASSVGLAGVLGGELFF,TGTGCCAGCAGCGTAGGGCTAGCGGGGGTGCTTGGAGGGGAGCTGTTTTTT
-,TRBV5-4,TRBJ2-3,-,CAIRLDPSTDTQYF,TGTGCCATACGACTAGACCCTAGCACAGATACGCAGTATTTT
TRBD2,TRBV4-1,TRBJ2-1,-,CASSHVPGTSALSSSYNEQFF,TGCGCCAGCAGCCATGTACCCGGGACTAGCGCATTAAGTAGCTCCTACAATGAGCAGTTCTTC
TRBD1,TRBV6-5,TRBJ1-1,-,CASSRQTGIRTEAFF,TGTGCCAGCAGTAGACAGACAGGGATTCGCACTGAAGCTTTCTTT
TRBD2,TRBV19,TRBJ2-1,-,CATGLENNEQFF,TGTGCCACGGGACTAGAAAACAATGAGCAGTTCTTC
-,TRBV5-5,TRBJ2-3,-,CASSLESDTQYF,TGTGCCAGCAGCTTAGAGTCAGATACGCAGTATTTT
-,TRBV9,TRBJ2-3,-,CASSVALTGATDTQYF,TGTGCCAGCAGCGTAGCGTTAACAGGAGCCACAGATACGCAGTATTTT
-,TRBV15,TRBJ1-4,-,CATSFSLLGGRDEKLFF,TGTGCCACCAGCTTTTCCCTATTGGGGGGTCGGGATGAAAAACTGTTTTTT
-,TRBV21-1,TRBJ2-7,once,CASSDGQLPSYEQYF,TGTGCCAGCAGCGACGGACAGTTACCCTCCTACGAGCAGTACTTC
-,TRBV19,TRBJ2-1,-,CASSQQGNEQFF,TGTGCCAGTAGTCAACAGGGCAATGAGCAGTTCTTC
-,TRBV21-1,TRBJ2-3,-,CASSPGGLAGGDTDTQYF,TGTGCCAGCTCCCCCGGGGGACTAGCGGGGGGCGACACAGATACGCAGTATTTT
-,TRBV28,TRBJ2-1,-,CASSFSLLHEQFF,TGTGCCAGCAGTTTTAGTCTGCTTCATGAGCAGTTCTTC
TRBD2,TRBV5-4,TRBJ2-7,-,CASSRVGLAGGPYEQYF,TGTGCCAGCAGCCGAGTCGGACTAGCGGGAGGTCCCTACGAGCAGTACTTC
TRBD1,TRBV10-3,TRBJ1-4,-,CAISPGQGREKLFF,TGTGCCATCAGCCCGGGACAGGGGCGTGAAAAACTGTTTTTT
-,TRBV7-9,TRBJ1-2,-,CASSLILRDTSTGGYTF,TGTGCCAGCAGCTTAATACTGAGGGACACTTCGACCGGGGGCTACACCTTC
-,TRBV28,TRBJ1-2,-,CASSSGGGGNYGYTF,TGTGCCAGCAGTTCCGGAGGTGGGGGGAACTATGGCTACACCTTC
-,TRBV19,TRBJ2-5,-,CASRLSGREETQYF,TGTGCCAGTAGACTATCCGGACGGGAAGAGACCCAGTACTTC